A selection of T cell receptor beta chains follows, all from one sample in a study of identical twins. Using its own MiXCR run on the 5' RACE reads, TCRdb lists one record per CDR3 protein. There are some 1,600,000 distinct CDR3 sequences in the sample; less than 35% occur only once, and about 0.27% lies in the top ten. Material for sequencing was cord blood. The receptors derive from a newborn girl in good health. CDR3s include the opening cysteine and the closing phenylalanine or tryptophan. The order of the fields is CDR3 protein, CDR3 DNA, V gene, J gene, CDR3 length, D gene, clone size. A D gene is named only where the DNA matches it firmly. Clone size appears in some rows only: once, few, many, or a class for an expanded clone.

cdr3_aa: CASSSIQGGYGYTF; cdr3_nt: TGTGCCAGCAGCAGTATACAGGGGGGGTATGGCTACACCTTC; v_call: TRBV21-1; j_call: TRBJ1-2; cdr3_length: 14; d_call: .; clone_size: .
cdr3_aa: CSVEVTSRGPQHF; cdr3_nt: TGCAGCGTTGAAGTGACGTCCCGGGGGCCCCAGCATTTT; v_call: TRBV29-1; j_call: TRBJ1-5; cdr3_length: 13; d_call: .; clone_size: .
cdr3_aa: CASSFGQARSGANVLTF; cdr3_nt: TGTGCCAGCAGCTTTGGACAGGCCCGCTCTGGGGCCAACGTCCTGACTTTC; v_call: TRBV11-2; j_call: TRBJ2-6; cdr3_length: 17; d_call: TRBD1; clone_size: .
cdr3_aa: CASTTSGGEQYF; cdr3_nt: TGTGCCAGCACGACTAGCGGGGGCGAGCAGTACTTC; v_call: TRBV2; j_call: TRBJ2-7; cdr3_length: 12; d_call: TRBD2; clone_size: .
cdr3_aa: CASSVGQPKVYEQYF; cdr3_nt: TGTGCCAGCAGTGTCGGGCAGCCGAAAGTCTACGAGCAGTACTTC; v_call: TRBV6-1; j_call: TRBJ2-7; cdr3_length: 15; d_call: .; clone_size: .
cdr3_aa: CASRSGDGNSNRPQHF; cdr3_nt: TGCGCCAGCAGGTCCGGGGATGGAAATAGCAATCGGCCCCAGCATTTT; v_call: TRBV5-1; j_call: TRBJ1-5; cdr3_length: 16; d_call: .; clone_size: .
cdr3_aa: CASSLDAGNYEQYF; cdr3_nt: TGTGCCAGCAGCTTAGATGCGGGAAACTACGAGCAGTACTTC; v_call: TRBV7-6; j_call: TRBJ2-7; cdr3_length: 14; d_call: .; clone_size: .
cdr3_aa: CSARERTVQYF; cdr3_nt: TGCAGTGCTAGGGAAAGGACAGTGCAGTACTTC; v_call: TRBV20-1; j_call: TRBJ2-5; cdr3_length: 11; d_call: .; clone_size: .
cdr3_aa: CASSPAFVGDEQYF; cdr3_nt: TGTGCCAGCTCACCAGCGTTTGTAGGGGACGAGCAGTACTTC; v_call: TRBV18; j_call: TRBJ2-7; cdr3_length: 14; d_call: .; clone_size: few
cdr3_aa: CSARDGGRANEKLFF; cdr3_nt: TGCAGTGCTAGAGATGGCGGCAGGGCGAATGAAAAACTGTTTTTT; v_call: TRBV20-1; j_call: TRBJ1-4; cdr3_length: 15; d_call: .; clone_size: few
cdr3_aa: CAGQGGAKNIQYF; cdr3_nt: TGTGCCGGGCAGGGTGGGGCCAAAAACATTCAGTACTTC; v_call: TRBV6-1; j_call: TRBJ2-4; cdr3_length: 13; d_call: .; clone_size: .
cdr3_aa: CASSLTSLATNTGELFF; cdr3_nt: TGTGCCAGCAGCTTAACGTCACTAGCTACGAACACCGGGGAGCTGTTTTTT; v_call: TRBV7-9; j_call: TRBJ2-2; cdr3_length: 17; d_call: .; clone_size: few
cdr3_aa: CSADRGGLGNEQFF; cdr3_nt: TGCAGTGCCGACCGTGGGGGCCTGGGCAATGAGCAGTTCTTC; v_call: TRBV20-1; j_call: TRBJ2-1; cdr3_length: 14; d_call: .; clone_size: few
cdr3_aa: CSARDRGGTEAFF; cdr3_nt: TGCAGTGCTCGTGACAGGGGTGGGACTGAAGCTTTCTTT; v_call: TRBV20-1; j_call: TRBJ1-1; cdr3_length: 13; d_call: TRBD1; clone_size: many
cdr3_aa: CAGSLVRLAEETQYF; cdr3_nt: TGCGCCGGCAGCTTGGTTCGACTAGCGGAAGAGACCCAGTACTTC; v_call: TRBV5-1; j_call: TRBJ2-5; cdr3_length: 15; d_call: TRBD2; clone_size: .
cdr3_aa: CASSFLNDWGDAYEQYF; cdr3_nt: TGTGCCAGCAGTTTTCTCAATGACTGGGGGGATGCCTACGAGCAGTACTTC; v_call: TRBV28; j_call: TRBJ2-7; cdr3_length: 17; d_call: .; clone_size: few
cdr3_aa: CASKWDSPMNTEAFF; cdr3_nt: TGTGCCAGCAAATGGGACAGCCCTATGAACACTGAAGCTTTCTTT; v_call: TRBV2; j_call: TRBJ1-1; cdr3_length: 15; d_call: TRBD1; clone_size: .
cdr3_aa: CASRETSVVTDTQYF; cdr3_nt: TGTGCCAGCAGGGAGACTAGCGTGGTCACAGATACGCAGTATTTT; v_call: TRBV6-1; j_call: TRBJ2-3; cdr3_length: 15; d_call: TRBD2; clone_size: .
cdr3_aa: CAISEQRSSTDTQYF; cdr3_nt: TGTGCCATCAGTGAGCAGCGGTCTAGCACAGATACGCAGTATTTT; v_call: TRBV10-3; j_call: TRBJ2-3; cdr3_length: 15; d_call: .; clone_size: few
cdr3_aa: CASGWDPADTQYF; cdr3_nt: TGTGCCAGCGGGTGGGACCCTGCGGATACGCAGTATTTT; v_call: TRBV11-1; j_call: TRBJ2-3; cdr3_length: 13; d_call: .; clone_size: once
cdr3_aa: CANSPGTASMGYGYTF; cdr3_nt: TGTGCCAACAGCCCCGGGACAGCCTCTATGGGCTATGGCTACACCTTC; v_call: TRBV11-2; j_call: TRBJ1-2; cdr3_length: 16; d_call: TRBD1; clone_size: .
cdr3_aa: CASSLTRLAGGPGEQFF; cdr3_nt: TGTGCCAGCAGTTTAACCCGACTAGCGGGAGGGCCGGGTGAGCAGTTCTTC; v_call: TRBV28; j_call: TRBJ2-1; cdr3_length: 17; d_call: TRBD2; clone_size: .
cdr3_aa: CASSQDRWRPTYEQYF; cdr3_nt: TGCGCCAGCAGCCAAGATAGGTGGAGACCCACCTACGAGCAGTACTTC; v_call: TRBV4-1; j_call: TRBJ2-7; cdr3_length: 16; d_call: .; clone_size: .
cdr3_aa: CASSQALDSGIEQFF; cdr3_nt: TGCGCCAGCAGCCAAGCCTTGGACAGTGGAATTGAGCAGTTCTTC; v_call: TRBV4-1; j_call: TRBJ2-1; cdr3_length: 15; d_call: .; clone_size: .
cdr3_aa: CASSLVAAHSYEQYF; cdr3_nt: TGCGCCAGCAGCTTGGTGGCAGCCCACTCCTACGAGCAGTACTTC; v_call: TRBV5-1; j_call: TRBJ2-7; cdr3_length: 15; d_call: .; clone_size: .
cdr3_aa: CASSYFVPDTQYF; cdr3_nt: TGTGCCAGCAGTTACTTCGTTCCAGATACGCAGTATTTT; v_call: TRBV6-5; j_call: TRBJ2-3; cdr3_length: 13; d_call: .; clone_size: many
cdr3_aa: CASSLSSSDVYEQYF; cdr3_nt: TGCGCCAGCAGCTTGAGTTCCTCGGACGTATACGAGCAGTACTTC; v_call: TRBV5-1; j_call: TRBJ2-7; cdr3_length: 15; d_call: .; clone_size: many
cdr3_aa: CSARGGWASGMYEQYF; cdr3_nt: TGCAGTGCTAGAGGCGGTTGGGCTAGCGGGATGTACGAGCAGTACTTC; v_call: TRBV20-1; j_call: TRBJ2-7; cdr3_length: 16; d_call: TRBD2; clone_size: .
cdr3_aa: CASSDLPGANYEQYF; cdr3_nt: TGCGCCAGCAGTGATCTCCCAGGGGCGAACTACGAGCAGTACTTC; v_call: TRBV10-1; j_call: TRBJ2-7; cdr3_length: 15; d_call: .; clone_size: many
cdr3_aa: CASSQADSSNYGYTF; cdr3_nt: TGTGCCAGCAGCCAAGCGGACAGTTCTAACTATGGCTACACCTTC; v_call: TRBV4-2; j_call: TRBJ1-2; cdr3_length: 15; d_call: .; clone_size: .
cdr3_aa: CASRGYSTDTQYF; cdr3_nt: TGCGCCAGCAGGGGATATAGCACAGATACGCAGTATTTT; v_call: TRBV10-2; j_call: TRBJ2-3; cdr3_length: 13; d_call: .; clone_size: few
cdr3_aa: CSASSTGYGYTF; cdr3_nt: TGCAGTGCTTCCTCGACAGGCTATGGCTACACCTTC; v_call: TRBV20-1; j_call: TRBJ1-2; cdr3_length: 12; d_call: .; clone_size: few
cdr3_aa: CSARESGTRAHGYTF; cdr3_nt: TGCAGTGCTAGAGAATCCGGGACAAGGGCTCATGGCTACACCTTC; v_call: TRBV20-1; j_call: TRBJ1-2; cdr3_length: 15; d_call: .; clone_size: few
cdr3_aa: CSVEYPGNYGYTF; cdr3_nt: TGCAGCGTTGAATATCCAGGGAACTATGGCTACACCTTC; v_call: TRBV29-1; j_call: TRBJ1-2; cdr3_length: 13; d_call: .; clone_size: .
cdr3_aa: CASSQGLRESRETQYF; cdr3_nt: TGTGCCAGCAGCCAAGGGCTCCGGGAGTCTAGGGAGACCCAGTACTTC; v_call: TRBV3-1; j_call: TRBJ2-5; cdr3_length: 16; d_call: .; clone_size: .
cdr3_aa: CASSFGVAALLANTGELFF; cdr3_nt: TGTGCCAGCAGTTTCGGAGTAGCGGCCCTATTAGCGAACACCGGGGAGCTGTTTTTT; v_call: TRBV27; j_call: TRBJ2-2; cdr3_length: 19; d_call: .; clone_size: .
cdr3_aa: CASSLGLANTGELFF; cdr3_nt: TGCGCCAGCAGCTTGGGACTAGCGAACACCGGGGAGCTGTTTTTT; v_call: TRBV7-2; j_call: TRBJ2-2; cdr3_length: 15; d_call: TRBD2; clone_size: many
cdr3_aa: CASSLASGGAYEQFF; cdr3_nt: TGTGCCAGCAGCTTAGCTAGCGGGGGGGCCTATGAGCAGTTCTTC; v_call: TRBV7-9; j_call: TRBJ2-1; cdr3_length: 15; d_call: TRBD2; clone_size: many
cdr3_aa: CAIADREQETQYF; cdr3_nt: TGTGCCATCGCGGACAGGGAACAAGAGACCCAGTACTTC; v_call: TRBV10-3; j_call: TRBJ2-5; cdr3_length: 13; d_call: TRBD1; clone_size: many
cdr3_aa: CSAKPGRGSHYGYTF; cdr3_nt: TGCAGTGCAAAGCCGGGACGGGGTTCCCACTATGGCTACACCTTC; v_call: TRBV20-1; j_call: TRBJ1-2; cdr3_length: 15; d_call: .; clone_size: .
cdr3_aa: CASSFERGGTDTQYF; cdr3_nt: TGCGCCAGCAGCTTCGAGCGGGGGGGCACAGATACGCAGTATTTT; v_call: TRBV5-1; j_call: TRBJ2-3; cdr3_length: 15; d_call: TRBD2; clone_size: .
cdr3_aa: CASTPTGRNTEAFF; cdr3_nt: TGTGCCAGCACTCCCACGGGCAGGAACACTGAAGCTTTCTTT; v_call: TRBV21-1; j_call: TRBJ1-1; cdr3_length: 14; d_call: .; clone_size: few
cdr3_aa: CASRSEGQRNTEAFF; cdr3_nt: TGTGCCAGCAGGAGCGAGGGACAGCGGAACACTGAAGCTTTCTTT; v_call: TRBV3-1; j_call: TRBJ1-1; cdr3_length: 15; d_call: TRBD1; clone_size: .
cdr3_aa: CASSFDEETQYF; cdr3_nt: TGTGCCAGCAGCTTTGATGAGGAGACCCAGTACTTC; v_call: TRBV11-1; j_call: TRBJ2-5; cdr3_length: 12; d_call: .; clone_size: many
cdr3_aa: CASSLFTWTSGPDTQYF; cdr3_nt: TGTGCCAGCAGTTTATTCACGTGGACTAGCGGGCCAGATACGCAGTATTTT; v_call: TRBV28; j_call: TRBJ2-3; cdr3_length: 17; d_call: TRBD2; clone_size: .
cdr3_aa: CSAKDYEQYF; cdr3_nt: TGCAGTGCTAAAGACTACGAGCAGTACTTC; v_call: TRBV20-1; j_call: TRBJ2-7; cdr3_length: 10; d_call: .; clone_size: few
cdr3_aa: CTSSAELAGPFQYF; cdr3_nt: TGTACCAGCAGTGCAGAGCTAGCGGGGCCTTTTCAGTACTTC; v_call: TRBV28; j_call: TRBJ2-4; cdr3_length: 14; d_call: TRBD2; clone_size: once
cdr3_aa: CSVPKTAAYGYTF; cdr3_nt: TGCAGCGTGCCCAAGACAGCCGCCTATGGCTACACCTTC; v_call: TRBV29-1; j_call: TRBJ1-2; cdr3_length: 13; d_call: .; clone_size: few
cdr3_aa: CASSGTGLNYGYTF; cdr3_nt: TGTGCCAGCAGCGGGACAGGGTTAAACTATGGCTACACCTTC; v_call: TRBV27; j_call: TRBJ1-2; cdr3_length: 14; d_call: TRBD1; clone_size: few
cdr3_aa: CASSQVARDYGYTF; cdr3_nt: TGTGCCAGCAGCCAAGTTGCCAGGGACTATGGCTACACCTTC; v_call: TRBV4-2; j_call: TRBJ1-2; cdr3_length: 14; d_call: .; clone_size: few
cdr3_aa: CASSRMTRSEGYTF; cdr3_nt: TGTGCCAGCAGTAGAATGACGAGGTCGGAGGGCTACACCTTC; v_call: TRBV27; j_call: TRBJ1-2; cdr3_length: 14; d_call: .; clone_size: few